The 4 T cell receptor beta chains presented below share a single source sample, sequenced in a study of post-analysis software for immune sequencing data. Points from the study as a whole: In patients, TRBV5-6, TRBV5-1 and TRBV20-1 belonged to five TRBV segments found more frequently than in controls.

Antigens for these TCRs are unknown. Incorporated into the TCR beta cDNA libraries were unique molecular identifiers, which served to reduce PCR and sequencing biases. One entry per CDR3 protein results from TCRdb running MiXCR on the PCR reads. The table has more than 450,000 distinct CDR3 sequences, roughly 34% seen once; the top ten hold approximately 6%. The sample taken for sequencing was blood. The receptors were sampled from a girl under 18 with multiple sclerosis.

This clonotype was detected a few times. This sequence joins TRBV5-1 and TRBJ2-1; TRBD2 matches 11 bases. The CDR3 runs 15 residues. After removal of 4 bases from V and 7 bases from J, the junction contained 7 bases not matched to a gene. From germline, CDR1 is SGHRS and CDR2 YFSETQ. The CDR3 sequence is CASSILAGAPNEQFF. CDR3 DNA sequence: TGCGCCAGCAGCATACTAGCGGGGGCCCCAAATGAGCAGTTCTTC.

As DNA, the CDR3 is TGCGCCAGCAGCGAAACAGGGGGAGAGCAGTACTTC. It yields the protein CASSETGGEQYF. The J gene is TRBJ2-5, the V gene TRBV5-1; 8 nucleotides match TRBD1. The germline V gene encodes CDR1 SGHRS and CDR2 YFSETQ. CDR3 length equals 12 residues. V was clipped by 4 bases and J by 11 bases; unmatched bases: 7.

Only a few counts were recorded for this clonotype. This chain joins TRBV5-1 and TRBJ2-3; TRBD2 might be the D (6 bases). The V and J ends lost 1 base and 5 bases respectively, with 17 bases between them. The CDR3 runs 16 residues. CDR1 is SGHRS, CDR2 YFSETQ, per germline. The CDR3 region is CASSLMSPRGGDTQYF. DNA for the CDR3: TGCGCCAGCAGCTTGATGTCACCGAGGGGAGGAGATACGCAGTATTTT.

This clonotype was counted only a few times. J is TRBJ2-7 and V is TRBV20-1; TRBD1 or TRBD2 may be the D gene (5 bases each). The V end was cut by 6 bases, the J end by 2 bases, with 17 bases between. This CDR3 is built from 14 residues. Germline lookup yields CDR1 DFQATT and CDR2 SNEGSKA (reference sequence). The CDR3 here is CSAGFGTVTYEQYF. CDR3 nucleotides: TGCAGTGCGGGATTCGGGACGGTTACCTACGAGCAGTACTTC.